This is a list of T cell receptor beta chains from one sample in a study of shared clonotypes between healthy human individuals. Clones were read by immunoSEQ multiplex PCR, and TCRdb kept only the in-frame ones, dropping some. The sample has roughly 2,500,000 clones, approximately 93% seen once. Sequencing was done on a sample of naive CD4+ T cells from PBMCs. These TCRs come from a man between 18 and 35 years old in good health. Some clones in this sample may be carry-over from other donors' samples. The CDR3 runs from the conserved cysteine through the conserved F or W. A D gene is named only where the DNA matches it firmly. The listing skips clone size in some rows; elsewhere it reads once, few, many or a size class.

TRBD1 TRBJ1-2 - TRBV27 TGTGCCAGCAGTGTAGGTGCGGGACAGGGGGCGTTAAGGGGCTACACCTTC CASSVGAGQGALRGYTF
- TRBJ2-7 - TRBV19 TGTGCCAGTAGTATAGGGGGAACGGCCGAGCAGTACTTC CASSIGGTAEQYF
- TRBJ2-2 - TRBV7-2 TGTGCCAGCAGCATTAGCGGTAGGAACACCGGGGAGCTGTTTTTT CASSISGRNTGELFF
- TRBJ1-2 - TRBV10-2 TGCGCCAGCAGTGGAGACATCTATGGCTACACCTTC CASSGDIYGYTF
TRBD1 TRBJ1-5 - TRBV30 TGTGCCTGGAGTGCAGGGGGTCAGCCCCAGCATTTT CAWSAGGQPQHF
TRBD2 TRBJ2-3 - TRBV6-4 TGTGCCAGCAGAGATACCGGGGGGGGAGATACGCAGTATTTT CASRDTGGGDTQYF
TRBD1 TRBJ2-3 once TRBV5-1 TGCGCCAGCAGCCAAGAGGCGGGACAGGGGTTGGATACGCAGTATTTT CASSQEAGQGLDTQYF
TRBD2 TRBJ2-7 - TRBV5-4 TGTGCCAGCAGCCTCCCCTCCAGCGGGAGCCAAAACGAGCAGTACTTC CASSLPSSGSQNEQYF
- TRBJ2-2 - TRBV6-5 TGTGCCAGCAGTCGCACGAACACCGGGGAGCTGTTTTTT CASSRTNTGELFF
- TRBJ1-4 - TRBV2 TGTGCCAGCAGTCCCCAGGGTGGCGAAAAACTGTTTTTT CASSPQGGEKLFF
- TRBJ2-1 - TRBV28 TGTGCCAGCAGCTACCCTCGTGAAAGGGCCGACAATGAGCAGTTCTTC CASSYPRERADNEQFF
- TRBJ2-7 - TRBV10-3 TGTGCCATCCGACCACAGGGATCCTACGAGCAGTACTTC CAIRPQGSYEQYF
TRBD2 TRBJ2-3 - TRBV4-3 TGCGCCAGCAGCCAAGATACTGGCACCACTAGCGGGAGGGCAGATACGCAGTATTTT CASSQDTGTTSGRADTQYF
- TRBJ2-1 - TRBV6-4 TGTGCCAGCAGGGAAGGACAGACCGAATTAGACAATGAGCAGTTCTTC CASREGQTELDNEQFF
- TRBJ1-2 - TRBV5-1 TGCGCCAGCAGCTTGCACGCGGACCCAGGGGACTGGAACTATGGCTACACCTTC CASSLHADPGDWNYGYTF
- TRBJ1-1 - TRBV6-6 TGTGCCAGCAGCGACTCACAGGCGAACACTGAAGCTTTCTTT CASSDSQANTEAFF
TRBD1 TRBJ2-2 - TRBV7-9 TGTGCCAGCAGCTTAGTCAGGGGGCGGACCGGGGAGCTGTTTTTT CASSLVRGRTGELFF
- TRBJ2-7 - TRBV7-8 TGTGCCAGCAGCTTATCTTTCTACGAGCAGTACTTC CASSLSFYEQYF
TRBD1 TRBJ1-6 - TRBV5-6 TGTGCCAGCAGCTTGGCCGGGACAGGGGTCTCACCCCTCCACTTT CASSLAGTGVSPLHF
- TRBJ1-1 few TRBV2 TGTGCCAGCAGTACGCAATCCCCAACGTTT CASSTQSPTF
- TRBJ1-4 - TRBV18 TGTGCCAGCTCACCACAACAGGGTGATGAAAAACTGTTTTTT CASSPQQGDEKLFF
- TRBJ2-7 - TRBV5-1 TGCGCCAGCAGCTTGGTTGATACCTACGAGCAGTACTTC CASSLVDTYEQYF
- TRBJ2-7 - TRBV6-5 TGTGCCAGCAGTAAGGGGACATCCAAGGAGCAGTACTTC CASSKGTSKEQYF
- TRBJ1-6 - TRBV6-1 TGTGCCAGCAGTGGCCCGACTCTTAGCTCCTATAATTCACCCCTCCACTTT CASSGPTLSSYNSPLHF
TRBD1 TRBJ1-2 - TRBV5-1 TGCGCCAGCAGCTTAGGGGGCCCTGGATCCTATGGCTACACCTTC CASSLGGPGSYGYTF
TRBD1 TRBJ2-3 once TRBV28 TGTGCCAGCAGTTTCCTGGACGGGACAGGGGCAGATACGCAGTATTTT CASSFLDGTGADTQYF
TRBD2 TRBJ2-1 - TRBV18 TGTGCCAGCTCAATCACGGGCGGGAGGTCTGAGCAGTTCTTC CASSITGGRSEQFF
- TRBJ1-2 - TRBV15 TGTGCCACCAGCAGAGACGAGGGGAACTATGGCTACACCTTC CATSRDEGNYGYTF
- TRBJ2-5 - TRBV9 TGTGCCAGCAGCGTAGCTACCGGGCCGGGGCGGGAGACCCAGTACTTC CASSVATGPGRETQYF
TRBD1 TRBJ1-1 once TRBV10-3 TGTGCCATCGGAAGGGGACAGGTGAACACTGAAGCTTTCTTT CAIGRGQVNTEAFF
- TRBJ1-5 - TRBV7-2 TGTGCCAGCAGCTTAGCGTGGAGGGATCAGCCCCAGCATTTT CASSLAWRDQPQHF
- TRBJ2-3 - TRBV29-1 TGCAGCGTTGAAGGGGGGGCCGCACGGGAAACAGATACGCAGTATTTT CSVEGGAARETDTQYF
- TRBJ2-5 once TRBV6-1 TGTGCCAGCAGCGCAGGGAAAGAGACCCAGTACTTC CASSAGKETQYF
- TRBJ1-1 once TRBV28 TGTGCCAGCAGGCTCAGGGCCACTGAAGCTTTCTTT CASRLRATEAFF
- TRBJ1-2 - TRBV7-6 TGTGCCAGCAGCTTAGTTCCCTATGGCTACACCTTC CASSLVPYGYTF
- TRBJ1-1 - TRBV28 TGTGCCAGCAGTTTATGGGGCAGGCAGAACACTGAAGCTTTCTTT CASSLWGRQNTEAFF
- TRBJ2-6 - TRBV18 TGTGCCAGCTCACCAACAGGAAGCTCTGGGGCCAACGTCCTGACTTTC CASSPTGSSGANVLTF
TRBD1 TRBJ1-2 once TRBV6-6 TGTGCCAGCAGTCCCCCGGGACAGACCTATGGCTACACCTTC CASSPPGQTYGYTF
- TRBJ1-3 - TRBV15 TGTGCCACCAGCAGAGAATTTGCAGGCTTCTCTGGAAACACCATATATTTT CATSREFAGFSGNTIYF
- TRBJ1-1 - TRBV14 TGTGCCAGCAGCCCTAACCAAGGCAGGGGGAACACTGAAGCTTTCTTT CASSPNQGRGNTEAFF
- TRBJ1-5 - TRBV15 TGTGCCACCAGCACCTTCCCCGGGCAGCCCCAGCATTTT CATSTFPGQPQHF